This TCR beta chain was captured by sequencing in a study of T cells in Graves' hyperthyroidism and ophthalmopathy. Notes on the study in general: Most expanded thyroid clonotypes above 0.001 also appeared in blood.

In this sample, this clonotype turned up a few times. No antigen is known for it. Patients aged 18 to 65 with hyperthyroidism were newly diagnosed, with duration under 2 months. Authors of the study amplified TCR beta CDR3 regions from RNA transcripts. The TCR CDR3 was amplified in a first-round RT-PCR using the HTBI primer set. TCRdb passed the multiplex PCR reads through MiXCR, listing each CDR3 protein once. The sample has 300,000 to 450,000 distinct CDR3 sequences, about a sixth seen once. Sequencing was carried out using blood. The source is a woman younger than 30 with Graves' hyperthyroidism that later progressed to Graves' ophthalmopathy.

CDR3 amino acids: CAWTRTGGLAKNIQYF. CDR3 nucleotides: TGTGCCTGGACCAGGACAGGGGGCCTAGCCAAAAACATTCAGTACTTC. The chain joins TRBV30 to TRBJ2-4; the match to TRBD1 covers 11 bases. The CDR3 has 16 amino acids. The germline V gene has CDR1 GTSNPN and CDR2 SVGIG (reference sequence). Trimming removed 4 bases from V and 0 bases from J; junction bases left unmatched: 5.